The clone carrying this T cell receptor beta chain has ten or more counts. Its antigen is unknown. The sample belongs to a study of T cells in Graves' hyperthyroidism and ophthalmopathy. General study results and limits: In simple terms, a model built on 13 V-J features told ophthalmopathy apart from stable hyperthyroidism. Blood also carried most thyroid clonotypes expanded above 0.001.

PBMCs were collected from an approximately 9.3 ml volume of fresh peripheral blood. RNA transcripts yielded amplified TCR beta CDR3 regions. With the HTBI primer set, the TCR CDR3 went through a first round of RT-PCR. TCRdb independently ran MiXCR on the multiplex PCR reads; one entry per CDR3 protein. Counted here are 660,000 or so distinct CDR3 sequences, under 25% occurring once; the ten biggest clones make up 30% to 40%. Germline V gene lookup returns CDR1 SNHLY and CDR2 FYNNEI. The length of the CDR3 is 16 residues. Trimming took off 3 bases at V and 1 base at J, with 13 bases between the two ends.

This sequence was found in a man aged 25-45 years with Graves' ophthalmopathy. This chain links TRBV2 with TRBJ1-5, with D possibly being TRBD1 (5 bases). Sequencing used blood. The CDR3 DNA reads as TGTGCCAGCAGTGAGGGGCCAGGTTGGAGCAATCAGCCCCAGCATTTT. Its protein is CASSEGPGWSNQPQHF.